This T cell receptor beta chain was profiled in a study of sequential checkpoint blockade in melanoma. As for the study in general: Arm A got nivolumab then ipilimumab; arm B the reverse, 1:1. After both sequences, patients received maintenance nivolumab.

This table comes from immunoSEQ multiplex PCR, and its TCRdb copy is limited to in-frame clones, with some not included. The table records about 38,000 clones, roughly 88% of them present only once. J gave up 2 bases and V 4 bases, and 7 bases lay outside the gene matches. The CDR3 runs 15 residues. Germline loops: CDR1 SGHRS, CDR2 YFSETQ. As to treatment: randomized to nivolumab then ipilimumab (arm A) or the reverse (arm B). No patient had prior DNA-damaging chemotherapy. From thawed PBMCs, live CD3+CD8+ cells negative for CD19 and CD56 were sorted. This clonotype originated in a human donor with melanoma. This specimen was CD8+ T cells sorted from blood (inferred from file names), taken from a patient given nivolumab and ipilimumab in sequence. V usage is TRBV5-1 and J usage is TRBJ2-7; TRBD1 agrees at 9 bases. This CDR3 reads CASSPGTGYPYEQYF. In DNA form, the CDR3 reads TGCGCCAGCAGCCCCGGGACAGGGTATCCCTACGAGCAGTACTTC.